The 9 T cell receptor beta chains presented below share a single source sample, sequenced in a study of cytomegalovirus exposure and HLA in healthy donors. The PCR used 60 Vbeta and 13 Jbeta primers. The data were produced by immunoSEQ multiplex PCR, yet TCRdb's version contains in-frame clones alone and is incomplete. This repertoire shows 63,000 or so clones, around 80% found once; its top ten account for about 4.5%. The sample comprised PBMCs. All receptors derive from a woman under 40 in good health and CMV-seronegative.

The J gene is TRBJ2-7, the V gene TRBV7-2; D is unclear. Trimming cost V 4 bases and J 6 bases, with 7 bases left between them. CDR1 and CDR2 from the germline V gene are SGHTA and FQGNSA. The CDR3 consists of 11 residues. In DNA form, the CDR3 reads TGTGCCAGCAGCTCAGTAAGCGAGCAGTACTTC. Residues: CASSSVSEQYF.

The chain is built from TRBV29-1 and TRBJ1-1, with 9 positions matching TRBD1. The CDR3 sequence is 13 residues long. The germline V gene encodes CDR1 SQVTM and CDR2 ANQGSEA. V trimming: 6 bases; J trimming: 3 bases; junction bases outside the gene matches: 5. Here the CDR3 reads CSVSRDRDTEAFF. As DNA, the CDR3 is TGCAGCGTCTCCCGGGACAGGGACACTGAAGCTTTCTTT.

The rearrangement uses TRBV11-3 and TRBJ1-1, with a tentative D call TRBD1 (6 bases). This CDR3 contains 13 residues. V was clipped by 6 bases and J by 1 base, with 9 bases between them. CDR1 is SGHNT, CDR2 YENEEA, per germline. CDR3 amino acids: CASSRQENTEAFF. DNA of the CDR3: TGTGCCAGCAGTCGACAGGAGAACACTGAAGCTTTCTTT.

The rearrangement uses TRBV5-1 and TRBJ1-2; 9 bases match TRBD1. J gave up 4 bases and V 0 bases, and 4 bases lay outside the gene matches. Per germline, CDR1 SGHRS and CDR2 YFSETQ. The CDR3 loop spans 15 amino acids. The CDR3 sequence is CASSLVPGQGYGYTF. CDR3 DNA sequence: TGCGCCAGCAGCTTGGTGCCGGGACAGGGCTATGGCTACACCTTC.

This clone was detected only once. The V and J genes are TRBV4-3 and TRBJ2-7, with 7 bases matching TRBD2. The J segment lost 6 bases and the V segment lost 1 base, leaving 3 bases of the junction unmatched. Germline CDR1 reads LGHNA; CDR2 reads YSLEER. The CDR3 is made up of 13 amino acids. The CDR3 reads CASSQGGGTEQYF. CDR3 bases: TGCGCCAGCAGCCAAGGGGGGGGGACCGAGCAGTACTTC.

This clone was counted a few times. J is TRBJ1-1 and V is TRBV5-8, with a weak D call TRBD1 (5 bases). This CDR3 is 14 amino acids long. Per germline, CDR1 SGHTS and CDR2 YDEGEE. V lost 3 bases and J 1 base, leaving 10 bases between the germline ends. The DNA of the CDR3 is TGTGCCAGCAGCTATAACAGGAAGAACACTGAAGCTTTCTTT. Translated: CASSYNRKNTEAFF.

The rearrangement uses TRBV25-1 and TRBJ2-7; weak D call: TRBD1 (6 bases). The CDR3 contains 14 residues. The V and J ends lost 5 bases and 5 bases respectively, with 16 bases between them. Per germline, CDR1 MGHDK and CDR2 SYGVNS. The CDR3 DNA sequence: TGTGCCAGCAGTAACCAGGGGTGGAATGACGAGCAGTACTTC. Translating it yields CASSNQGWNDEQYF.

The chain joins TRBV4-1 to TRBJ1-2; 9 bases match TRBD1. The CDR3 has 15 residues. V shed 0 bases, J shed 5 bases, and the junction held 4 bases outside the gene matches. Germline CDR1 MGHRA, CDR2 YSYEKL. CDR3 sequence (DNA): TGCGCCAGCAGCCAAGATCGACAGGGGGGGTATGGCTACACCTTC. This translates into CASSQDRQGGYGYTF.

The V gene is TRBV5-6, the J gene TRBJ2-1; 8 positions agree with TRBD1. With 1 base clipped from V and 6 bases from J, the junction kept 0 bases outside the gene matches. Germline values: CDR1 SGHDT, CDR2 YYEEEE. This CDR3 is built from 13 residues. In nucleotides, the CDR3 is TGTGCCAGCAGCTTGACAGGGGGCAATGAGCAGTTCTTC. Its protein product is CASSLTGGNEQFF.